A single T cell receptor beta chain is shown here with its context. Its antigen is still unknown. This record comes from a study of T cells expressing NK-cell markers. Study-level points and caveats: One observes that, in four donors, these clonotypes were also the leading ones within the CD3+CD56-NKG2C+ fraction.

TCRdb re-called the 5' RACE reads and gives one entry per CDR3 protein, without DNA. The sample shows about 430,000 distinct CDR3 sequences, and roughly 1.4% sits with its ten largest clones. Germline V gene sequence: CDR1 SGHVS, CDR2 FQNEAQ. The CDR3 length is 17 residues. This TCR was recovered from a woman aged 45 to 65 in good health. V and J are TRBV7-8 and TRBJ2-1; TCRdb designates TRBD2, a call that cannot be tested without DNA. The sequenced sample consisted of blood T cells: a sorted CD56 or NKG2C T cell subset, CD4+ or CD8+ T cells, or bulk PBMC T cells (not recorded which). The CDR3: CASSFKGAGGRFDEQFF.